Listed here are 5 T cell receptor beta chains from one sample, sequenced in a study of blood T cell repertoires in COVID-19. Repertoires were generated with immunoSEQ multiplex PCR, while TCRdb's copy carries only in-frame clones and drops some. Here the sample spans about 50,000 clones, roughly 89% being singletons. Sequenced material: peripheral blood. These receptors were obtained from a woman between 55 and 75 years old with COVID-19, enrolled during active disease.

The chain links TRBV15 to TRBJ1-6; D is ambiguous. Looked up from germline, CDR1 is LNHNV and CDR2 is YYDKDF (reference sequence). The CDR3 is 19 amino acids. V dropped 5 bases and J dropped 0 bases, with 20 bases sitting between them. This CDR3 is CATSSPGEEFSSYNSPLHF. The CDR3 DNA reads as TGTGCCACCAGCTCCCCCGGAGAGGAATTCAGCTCCTATAATTCACCCCTCCACTTT.

The genes are TRBV7-8 and TRBJ1-2, with 7 bases identical to TRBD1. Trimming cost V 2 bases and J 7 bases; bases outside gene matches: 10. Germline values: CDR1 SGHVS, CDR2 FQNEAQ. This CDR3 is built from 15 residues. CDR3 loop: CASSLTRQGLGGYTF. The CDR3 nucleotides read TGTGCCAGCAGCTTAACGAGACAGGGATTGGGTGGCTACACCTTC.

The V call is TRBV27, the J call TRBJ2-7; 7 nucleotides match TRBD1. The germline V gene has CDR1 MNHEY and CDR2 SMNVEV (reference sequence). Losses at the gene ends were 5 bases for V and 0 bases for J; bases not matched to a gene: 7. This CDR3 is 15 amino acids long. The CDR3 sequence is CASSPSTGNSYEQYF. CDR3 nucleotide sequence: TGTGCCAGCAGTCCTTCGACAGGGAACTCCTACGAGCAGTACTTC.

This clone was seen more than once but under ten times. CDR3 bases: TGTGCCAGCACCGGTACGCAGAGGGATGGCTACACCTTC. Translating gives CASTGTQRDGYTF. The chain uses TRBV6-5 and TRBJ1-2; D not resolved. The CDR3 spans 13 residues. CDR1 and CDR2 from the germline V gene are MNHEY and SVGAGI. V lost 7 bases, J lost 6 bases, and 15 bases lay in between.

V usage is TRBV7-9 and J usage is TRBJ2-7, with 7 bases identical to TRBD2. Germline V gives CDR1 SEHNR, CDR2 FQNEAQ (reference sequence). V lost 8 bases, J lost 1 base, and 5 bases stayed unmatched. The CDR3 has 13 amino acids. CDR3 amino acids: CASGSGSSYEQYF. The CDR3 DNA is TGTGCCAGCGGTAGCGGGTCATCCTACGAGCAGTACTTC.